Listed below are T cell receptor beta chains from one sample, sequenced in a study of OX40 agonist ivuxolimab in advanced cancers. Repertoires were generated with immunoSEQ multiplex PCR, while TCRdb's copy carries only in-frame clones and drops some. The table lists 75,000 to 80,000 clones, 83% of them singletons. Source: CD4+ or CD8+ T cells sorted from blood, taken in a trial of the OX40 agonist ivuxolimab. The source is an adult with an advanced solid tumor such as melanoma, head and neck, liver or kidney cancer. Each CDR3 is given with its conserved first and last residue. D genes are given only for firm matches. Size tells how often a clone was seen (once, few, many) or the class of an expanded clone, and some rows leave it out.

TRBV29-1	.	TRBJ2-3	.	CSVAPGLGDTQYF	TGCAGCGTTGCCCCTGGACTTGGGGATACGCAGTATTTT
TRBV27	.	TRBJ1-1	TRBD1	CASSPYTGGIRSAFF	TGTGCCAGCAGTCCGTATACAGGGGGTATCAGGTCAGCTTTCTTT
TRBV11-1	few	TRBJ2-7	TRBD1	CASSPGQGALEQYF	TGTGCCAGCAGCCCGGGACAGGGGGCGCTCGAGCAGTACTTC
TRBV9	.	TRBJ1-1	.	CASSVGGRGTEAFF	TGTGCCAGCAGCGTCGGTGGGAGGGGGACTGAAGCTTTCTTT
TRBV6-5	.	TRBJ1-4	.	CASSGVGGEEKLFF	TGTGCCAGCAGTGGGGTGGGGGGTGAGGAAAAACTGTTTTTT
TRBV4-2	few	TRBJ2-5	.	CASSRKPGETQYF	TGTGCCAGCAGCCGGAAACCCGGGGAGACCCAGTACTTC
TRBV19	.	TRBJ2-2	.	CASSRGTAGELFF	TGTGCCAGTAGTAGAGGGACCGCCGGGGAGCTGTTTTTT
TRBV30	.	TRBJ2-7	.	CAWSMRGRGQYF	TGTGCCTGGAGTATGAGGGGGAGGGGGCAGTACTTC
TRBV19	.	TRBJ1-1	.	CASSMRGLNTEAFF	TGTGCCAGTAGTATGCGAGGACTGAACACTGAAGCTTTCTTT
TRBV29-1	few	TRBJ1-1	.	CSVEGDFTEAFF	TGCAGCGTTGAAGGGGATTTCACTGAAGCTTTCTTT
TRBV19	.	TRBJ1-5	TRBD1	CASNIDRGLQPQHF	TGTGCCAGTAACATCGACAGGGGGCTTCAGCCCCAGCATTTT
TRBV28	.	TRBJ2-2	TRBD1	CASSPRGQGSGELFF	TGTGCCAGCAGTCCTCGGGGACAGGGTAGCGGGGAGCTGTTTTTT
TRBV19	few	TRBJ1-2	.	CATAEYGYTF	TGTGCCACTGCAGAGTATGGCTACACCTTC
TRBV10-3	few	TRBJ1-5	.	CAISESGGGQPQHF	TGTGCCATCAGTGAGTCTGGGGGTGGGCAGCCCCAGCATTTT
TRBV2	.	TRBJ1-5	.	CASSPSEGPQHF	TGTGCCAGCAGTCCGTCTGAAGGGCCCCAGCATTTT
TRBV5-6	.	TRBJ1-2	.	CASSPGGRLYGYTF	TGTGCCAGCAGTCCCGGTGGCAGACTCTATGGCTACACCTTC
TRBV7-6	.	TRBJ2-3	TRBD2	CASSLALAGGTDTQYF	TGTGCCAGCAGCTTAGCTCTAGCGGGCGGCACAGATACGCAGTATTTT
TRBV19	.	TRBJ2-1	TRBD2	CASTGHASGGYNEQFF	TGTGCCAGTACGGGTCATGCTAGCGGGGGATACAATGAGCAGTTCTTC
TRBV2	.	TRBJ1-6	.	CASKLQGIGSPLHF	TGTGCCAGCAAATTACAGGGAATAGGTTCACCCCTCCACTTT
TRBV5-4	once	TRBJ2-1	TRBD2	CASRLAGARDEQFF	TGTGCCAGCAGACTAGCGGGAGCCCGGGATGAGCAGTTCTTC
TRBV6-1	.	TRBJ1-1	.	CATGTGLSTEAFF	TGTGCCACCGGGACCGGCTTAAGCACTGAAGCTTTCTTT
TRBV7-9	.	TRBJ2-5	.	CASSLTQGRETQYF	TGTGCCAGCAGCTTAACGCAGGGTCGAGAGACCCAGTACTTC
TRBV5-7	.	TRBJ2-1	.	CASPQGVAAPWDDEQFF	TGTGCCAGCCCCCAAGGAGTAGCGGCCCCGTGGGACGATGAGCAGTTCTTC
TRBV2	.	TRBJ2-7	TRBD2	CASSQTSGQQYF	TGTGCCAGCAGTCAGACTAGCGGTCAGCAGTACTTC
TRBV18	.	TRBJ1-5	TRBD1	CASSPGQGGQPQHF	TGTGCCAGCTCACCTGGACAGGGGGGTCAGCCCCAGCATTTT
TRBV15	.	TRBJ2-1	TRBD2	CATSRVRGAGGPRDEQFF	TGTGCCACCAGCAGAGTTCGAGGAGCGGGAGGGCCTCGGGATGAGCAGTTCTTC
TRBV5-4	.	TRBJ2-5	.	CASSYRTGAGQETQYF	TGTGCCAGCAGCTACCGGACGGGGGCGGGCCAAGAGACCCAGTACTTC
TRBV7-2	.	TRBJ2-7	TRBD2	CASNLQGRAPYEQYF	TGTGCCAGCAACCTCCAAGGGAGGGCCCCCTACGAGCAGTACTTC
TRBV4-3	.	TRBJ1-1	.	CASSQQSSNTEAFF	TGCGCCAGCAGCCAGCAGTCATCCAACACTGAAGCTTTCTTT
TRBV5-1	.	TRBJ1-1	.	CASSLPGNTEAFF	TGCGCCAGCAGCTTGCCGGGGAACACTGAAGCTTTCTTT
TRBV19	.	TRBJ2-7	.	CASSMFLRGAYEQYF	TGTGCCAGTAGTATGTTTCTACGAGGGGCCTACGAGCAGTACTTC
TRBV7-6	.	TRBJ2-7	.	CASSSPTYTEQYF	TGTGCCAGCAGCTCGCCGACCTACACCGAGCAGTACTTC
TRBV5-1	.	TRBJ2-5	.	CASSLSGGGETQYF	TGCGCCAGCAGCTTGTCCGGGGGAGGCGAGACCCAGTACTTC
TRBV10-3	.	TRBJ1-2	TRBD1	CAISPGQGDYGYTF	TGTGCCATCAGTCCGGGACAGGGGGACTATGGCTACACCTTC
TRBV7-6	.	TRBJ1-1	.	CASSLVPSGGLGTEAFF	TGTGCCAGCAGCTTAGTTCCGTCTGGGGGGCTTGGCACTGAAGCTTTCTTT
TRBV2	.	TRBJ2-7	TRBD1	CASGTAYEQYF	TGTGCCAGCGGGACAGCCTACGAGCAGTACTTC
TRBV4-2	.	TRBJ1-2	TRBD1	CASSQAGQGARGYTF	TGTGCCAGCAGCCAAGCCGGCCAGGGGGCTCGGGGCTACACCTTC
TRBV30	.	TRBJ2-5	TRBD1	CAWGEPGQGETQYF	TGTGCCTGGGGCGAGCCGGGACAGGGAGAGACCCAGTACTTC